Reported below is one T cell receptor (beta chain). Participant ages covered about 18 to 95 years across 20 to 30 US areas. Each participant's cohort was designated according to participant-reported clinical history. Per the authors' pipeline: Amplifying reference gene primers gave estimates of nucleated cell counts. Repertoires were generated with immunoSEQ multiplex PCR, while TCRdb's copy carries only in-frame clones and drops some. V, J and clone size reflect that table, while D and trimming were determined from the DNA. The data show fewer than 200,000 clones, with about 90% seen just once and around 1.2% held by the top ten. Germline lookup yields CDR1 MGHRA and CDR2 YSYEKL. The CDR3 is 15 residues long. The ends were cut back, 4 bases at V and 1 base at J, with 11 bases in the middle. The sample comes from a study of blood T cell repertoires in COVID-19. For the study at large: PBMCs, B-cell-depleted T cells, or T cells were the source of the cDNA or gDNA that made up the material.

Sequences were obtained from PBMCs or T cells enriched from blood (not recorded which). The sequence derives from a human donor with acute COVID-19. The donor label of this sample is uncertain. The chain joins TRBV4-1 to TRBJ1-5; D is perhaps TRBD1 (6 bases). This CDR3 is CASSPIGTSNQPQHF. CDR3 nucleotide sequence: TGCGCCAGCAGCCCCATCGGGACAAGCAATCAGCCCCAGCATTTT.